Reported below is one T cell receptor (beta chain). What it binds is unknown. It was with unique molecular identifiers that the TCRbeta library was prepared. One entry per CDR3 protein, called by TCRdb with MiXCR from the PCR reads. The repertoire consists of a few hundred thousand distinct CDR3 sequences, with about an eighth occurring once and the leading ten covering around 2.2%. The data derive from a study of T-cell reconstitution after alpha-beta-depleted transplantation in children. Germline V gene sequence: CDR1 MDHEN, CDR2 SYDVKM. The V segment lost 6 bases and the J segment 1 base; nucleotides outside the gene matches: 12. The CDR3 runs to 18 residues. Whole-study findings and limits: Recipient T cells and thymic progenitors that survived were the source of the high TCRbeta diversity seen at day 60 in some patients. One year post-transplant, T-cell counts and diversity were largely derived from T cells produced anew. After transplant, at about two months, alpha-beta T cells were reportedly derived from several hundred expanded graft clones.

The sequence came from a male patient between 5 and 17 years old who had a stem cell transplant for acute myeloid leukemia, so the T cells may come from the graft donor. This sample comprised PBMCs, mostly from graft donor cells, obtained 360 days after TCRalphabeta/CD19-depleted stem cell transplant. J is TRBJ2-2 and V is TRBV28, with 9 bases matching TRBD1. CDR3: CASSYQPGTGKNTGELFF. The CDR3 DNA reads as TGTGCCAGCAGCTACCAACCCGGGACAGGGAAGAACACCGGGGAGCTGTTTTTT.